The 14 T cell receptor beta chains below come from one sample, sequenced in a study of T cells in Graves' hyperthyroidism and ophthalmopathy. The TCR beta CDR3 regions underwent amplification using RNA transcripts as the source. Researchers ran a first-round RT-PCR on the TCR CDR3 using the HTBI primer set. TCRdb called the multiplex PCR reads again in MiXCR, with one record for every CDR3 protein. Among roughly 510,000 distinct CDR3 sequences listed, around 20% were seen once. The sequenced sample was blood. The source of these receptors is a man between 18 and 29 years old with Graves' hyperthyroidism.

A note on this clonotype: An end of the junction does not agree with germline; a read error may underlie this. The V gene is TRBV20-1, the J gene TRBJ1-2, with no clear D. The CDR3 sequence is 11 residues long. The germline gives CDR1 DFQATT, CDR2 SNEGSKA (reference sequence). This CDR3 reads CSVVRADGYTF. Here the CDR3 DNA reads TGCAGTGTCGTCCGGGCCGATGGTTACACCTTC.

The gene calls are TRBV7-9 and TRBJ1-3; D unclear. The germline V gene encodes CDR1 SEHNR and CDR2 FQNEAQ (reference sequence). The length of the CDR3 is 15 residues. The V and J ends lost 5 bases and 4 bases respectively, with 15 bases between them. The CDR3 coding sequence is TGTGCCAGCAGCCCCCCCGCGGTACGAGGAAACACCATATATTTT. Its protein is CASSPPAVRGNTIYF.

Many counts were recorded for this clonotype. The J gene is TRBJ2-5, the V gene TRBV29-1; D is undetermined. The germline V and J ends were trimmed by 0 bases and 2 bases, with 19 bases remaining between them. CDR1 SQVTM and CDR2 ANQGSEA come from the germline V gene. The CDR3 spans 17 residues. CDR3 region: CSVEDLGWGIKQETQYF. Written as DNA, the CDR3 is TGCAGCGTTGAAGATCTTGGGTGGGGAATTAAACAAGAGACCCAGTACTTC.

Ten or more counts support this clonotype. This chain connects TRBV20-1 to TRBJ2-7; D gene uncertain. The CDR3 loop spans 13 amino acids. The V gene's germline CDR1 is DFQATT and CDR2 SNEGSKA (reference sequence). CDR3 region: CSANYYPTYEQYF. CDR3 coding DNA: TGCAGCGCCAACTACTACCCGACCTACGAGCAGTACTTC.

The chain recombines TRBV27 with TRBJ2-5; 8 bases are shared with TRBD1. This CDR3 region has 14 residues. The germline V gene has CDR1 MNHEY and CDR2 SMNVEV (reference sequence). V lost 3 bases to trimming and J lost 4 bases; unmatched junction nucleotides: 4. DNA for the CDR3: TGTGCCAGCAGTTTTGACAGGGGAGTAGAGACCCAGTACTTC. Translated: CASSFDRGVETQYF.

CDR3 sequence: CASSKEAMNTEAFF. The CDR3 coding sequence is TGTGCCAGCTCCAAGGAGGCCATGAACACTGAAGCTTTCTTT. The gene calls are TRBV6-4 and TRBJ1-1; D remains ambiguous. Germline CDR1 MRHNA, CDR2 SNTAGT. The CDR3 covers 14 residues. Trimming pared 8 bases from V and 0 bases from J, leaving 13 bases between.

In its sample, this clonotype was seen many times. The chain combines TRBV12-3 or TRBV12-4 with TRBJ1-2; D remains ambiguous. The length of the CDR3 is 14 residues. V gave up 4 bases and J gave up 5 bases, with 14 bases separating them. CDR3 nucleotide sequence: TGTGCCAGCAGTTCGCGGACGGTCCTATATGGCTACACCTTC. Translating gives CASSSRTVLYGYTF.

The J gene is TRBJ2-7, the V gene TRBV12-3 or TRBV12-4; TRBD1 might be the D (6 bases). With 6 bases removed from V and 6 bases from J, the gap between germline ends came to 12 bases. CDR3 length: 12 residues. For the CDR3, the DNA is TGTGCCAGCAGCCCTGGACAGCGCGAGCAGTACTTC. Its translation: CASSPGQREQYF.

The J gene is TRBJ2-5, the V gene TRBV30; 7 bases align to TRBD1. The germline V gene encodes CDR1 GTSNPN and CDR2 SVGIG (reference sequence). V lost 0 bases to trimming and J lost 2 bases; unmatched junction nucleotides: 3. The CDR3 covers 14 residues. CDR3 amino acids: CAWSVGTEQETQYF. The DNA of the CDR3 is TGTGCCTGGAGTGTAGGGACAGAACAAGAGACCCAGTACTTC.

At least ten counts were recorded for this clonotype. V is TRBV9 and J is TRBJ1-2, with D uncertain. The length of the CDR3 is 14 residues. V lost 4 bases and J 6 bases, leaving 16 bases between the germline ends. Germline CDR1 is SGDLS and CDR2 is YYNGEE. CDR3 sequence reads: CASSIMPGVDGYTF. CDR3 nucleotide sequence: TGTGCCAGCAGCATTATGCCGGGTGTGGATGGCTACACCTTC.

This clonotype was recorded a few times. The rearrangement joins TRBV6-1 to TRBJ1-1, with TRBD1 matching 9 bases. Germline CDR1 is MNHNS and CDR2 is SASEGT. There are 18 residues in the CDR3. V gave up 0 bases and J gave up 5 bases; unmatched junction bases: 13. The CDR3 region has the DNA TGTGCCAGCAGTGAAGCGGGGGTTGGGACAGGGTTGGGGACTGAAGCTTTCTTT. Translation gives CASSEAGVGTGLGTEAFF.

This clonotype was observed at least ten times. The gene calls are TRBV12-3 or TRBV12-4 and TRBJ1-2; D remains unclear. This CDR3 comprises 13 residues. Trimming pared 2 bases from V and 4 bases from J, leaving 8 bases between. The CDR3 loop is CASSLKTSYGYTF. DNA of the CDR3: TGTGCCAGCAGTTTAAAAACATCCTATGGCTACACCTTC.

With regard to this clonotype: A much larger clone sits a single nucleotide away, making a read error possible. Because the CDR3 is missing its conserved closing phenylalanine or tryptophan, this is likely a read error. V gene TRBV14 combines with J gene TRBJ1-2; D call uncertain. Germline V gene sequence: CDR1 SGHDN, CDR2 FVKESK. The CDR3 extends over 17 amino acids. V was clipped by 0 bases and J by 8 bases, with 22 bases between them. The CDR3 DNA is TGTGCCAGCAGCCAAGATAAATGGGATGTGTACTTAAGAGGCTACACCTCC. Its protein is CASSQDKWDVYLRGYTS.

This clonotype was seen ten or more times. The chain recombines TRBV28 with TRBJ1-5; no definite D call. The V end lost 2 bases, the J end lost 2 bases, and 10 bases lay between the germline ends. The germline gives CDR1 MDHEN, CDR2 SYDVKM. This CDR3 is 15 amino acids long. CDR3 amino acids: CASSLGRLGNQPQHF. The DNA of the CDR3 is TGTGCCAGCAGTTTAGGACGGCTGGGCAATCAGCCCCAGCATTTT.